This record looks at one T cell receptor (beta chain) sequence and its context. This clonotype was seen a handful of times. What antigen it recognizes has not been identified. Base qualities were left out, and no much larger clone turns up one base away. Spanning cysteine to phenylalanine, the CDR3 consists of 16 amino acids. The DNA shown is the 48-base CDR3, in frame from base 1. Trimming takes 0 bases from V and 2 bases from J, and the germline ends sit 14 bases apart. Based on the germline V gene (reference sequence), the CDR1 and CDR2 sequences are LGHDT and YNNKEL. This entry comes from a study of post-analysis software for immune sequencing data (dated by TCRdb to the mid-2010s). Regarding the complete study: Relapsing-remitting, secondary progressive and progressive-relapsing multiple sclerosis were recorded as disease courses, and subtype annotation was lacking for some patients. The patient repertoires were set against around ten previously published healthy control repertoires from donors whose ages ranged from roughly 6 to 27 years. A subset of samples was prepared in parallel using single-end sample barcoding, then pooled and co-amplified after Illumina adapter ligation. Study-wide findings and limitations: Multiple sclerosis patients had significantly lower normalized Chao1 diversity than controls, a result that suggests substantial peripheral T-cell clonal expansion. Roughly 5 TRBV segments, including TRBV5-6, TRBV5-1 and TRBV20-1, were significantly more frequent in patients than controls. The control group was slightly older than the multiple sclerosis patient group. Direct clustering with F measure showed strong co-clustering of samples prepared in the same batch, prompting a batch-effect correction.

Library preparation used PCR. Sequencing took place on an Illumina HiSeq 2500. Unique molecular identifiers were incorporated into TCR beta cDNA libraries to reduce PCR and sequencing biases. Per 1 to 10 million input T cells, around 500,000 cDNA molecules were obtained, such that each molecule approximated one T cell. Patient libraries were prepared and sequenced with the same protocol used for the earlier healthy control dataset. Within a given batch, samples were prepared together, multiplexed and sequenced on the same HiSeq lane. For the original study's pipeline: MIGEC handled the raw barcoded reads, throwing out single-read molecular identifier groups before consensus assembly and CDR3 extraction. VDJtools was used for post-analysis of the clonotype tables, with diversity normalized by down-sampling every dataset to the smallest sample size. Repertoire overlap clustering matched CDR3 amino acid but not nucleotide sequences to correct batch-related cross-sample contamination. TCRdb reprocessing: public reads trimmed at Q25 with fastp, clones called with MiXCR, in-frame beta chains kept. Rows with one shared CDR3 protein collapse into an entry with the most common genes and DNA. For this entry, the V and J calls and clone size follow TCRdb and not the study's own pipeline. The sample table records about 820,000 distinct CDR3 sequences; 53% of these occur just once. Of the sample, roughly 4.4% is held by the ten largest clones.

To demonstrate the VDJtools post-analysis software, the study profiled TCR beta repertoires from the peripheral blood of around 13 young patients with multiple sclerosis. The multiple sclerosis patients were children and adolescents between roughly 6 and 17 years of age. Recombination connected TRBV3-1 to TRBJ2-7; TRBD2 is a possible D gene, resting on 6 matching bases. The sequenced material came from blood. The sequence was obtained from a girl between 5 and 17 years old with multiple sclerosis. The DNA is as follows: TGTGCCAGCAGCCAAGATCGGAGGGGCCTGACCTACGAGCAGTACTTC. Its protein product is CASSQDRRGLTYEQYF.